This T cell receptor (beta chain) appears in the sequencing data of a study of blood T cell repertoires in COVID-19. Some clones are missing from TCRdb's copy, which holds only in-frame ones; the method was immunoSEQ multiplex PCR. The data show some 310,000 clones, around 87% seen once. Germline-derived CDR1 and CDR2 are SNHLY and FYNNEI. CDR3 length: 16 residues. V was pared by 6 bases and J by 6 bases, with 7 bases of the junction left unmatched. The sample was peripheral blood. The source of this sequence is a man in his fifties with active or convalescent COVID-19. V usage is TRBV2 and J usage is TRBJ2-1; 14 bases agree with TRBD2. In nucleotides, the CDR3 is TGTGCCAGCAGGCCCAGACTAGCGGGAGGGGGCAATGAGCAGTTCTTC. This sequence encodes CASRPRLAGGGNEQFF. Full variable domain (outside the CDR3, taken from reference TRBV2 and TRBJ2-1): EPEVTQTPSHQVTQMGQEVILRCVPISNHLYFYWYRQILGQKVEFLVSFYNNEISEKSEIFDDQFSVERPDGSNFTLKIRSTKLEDSAMYFCASRPRLAGGGNEQFFGPGTRLTVL.